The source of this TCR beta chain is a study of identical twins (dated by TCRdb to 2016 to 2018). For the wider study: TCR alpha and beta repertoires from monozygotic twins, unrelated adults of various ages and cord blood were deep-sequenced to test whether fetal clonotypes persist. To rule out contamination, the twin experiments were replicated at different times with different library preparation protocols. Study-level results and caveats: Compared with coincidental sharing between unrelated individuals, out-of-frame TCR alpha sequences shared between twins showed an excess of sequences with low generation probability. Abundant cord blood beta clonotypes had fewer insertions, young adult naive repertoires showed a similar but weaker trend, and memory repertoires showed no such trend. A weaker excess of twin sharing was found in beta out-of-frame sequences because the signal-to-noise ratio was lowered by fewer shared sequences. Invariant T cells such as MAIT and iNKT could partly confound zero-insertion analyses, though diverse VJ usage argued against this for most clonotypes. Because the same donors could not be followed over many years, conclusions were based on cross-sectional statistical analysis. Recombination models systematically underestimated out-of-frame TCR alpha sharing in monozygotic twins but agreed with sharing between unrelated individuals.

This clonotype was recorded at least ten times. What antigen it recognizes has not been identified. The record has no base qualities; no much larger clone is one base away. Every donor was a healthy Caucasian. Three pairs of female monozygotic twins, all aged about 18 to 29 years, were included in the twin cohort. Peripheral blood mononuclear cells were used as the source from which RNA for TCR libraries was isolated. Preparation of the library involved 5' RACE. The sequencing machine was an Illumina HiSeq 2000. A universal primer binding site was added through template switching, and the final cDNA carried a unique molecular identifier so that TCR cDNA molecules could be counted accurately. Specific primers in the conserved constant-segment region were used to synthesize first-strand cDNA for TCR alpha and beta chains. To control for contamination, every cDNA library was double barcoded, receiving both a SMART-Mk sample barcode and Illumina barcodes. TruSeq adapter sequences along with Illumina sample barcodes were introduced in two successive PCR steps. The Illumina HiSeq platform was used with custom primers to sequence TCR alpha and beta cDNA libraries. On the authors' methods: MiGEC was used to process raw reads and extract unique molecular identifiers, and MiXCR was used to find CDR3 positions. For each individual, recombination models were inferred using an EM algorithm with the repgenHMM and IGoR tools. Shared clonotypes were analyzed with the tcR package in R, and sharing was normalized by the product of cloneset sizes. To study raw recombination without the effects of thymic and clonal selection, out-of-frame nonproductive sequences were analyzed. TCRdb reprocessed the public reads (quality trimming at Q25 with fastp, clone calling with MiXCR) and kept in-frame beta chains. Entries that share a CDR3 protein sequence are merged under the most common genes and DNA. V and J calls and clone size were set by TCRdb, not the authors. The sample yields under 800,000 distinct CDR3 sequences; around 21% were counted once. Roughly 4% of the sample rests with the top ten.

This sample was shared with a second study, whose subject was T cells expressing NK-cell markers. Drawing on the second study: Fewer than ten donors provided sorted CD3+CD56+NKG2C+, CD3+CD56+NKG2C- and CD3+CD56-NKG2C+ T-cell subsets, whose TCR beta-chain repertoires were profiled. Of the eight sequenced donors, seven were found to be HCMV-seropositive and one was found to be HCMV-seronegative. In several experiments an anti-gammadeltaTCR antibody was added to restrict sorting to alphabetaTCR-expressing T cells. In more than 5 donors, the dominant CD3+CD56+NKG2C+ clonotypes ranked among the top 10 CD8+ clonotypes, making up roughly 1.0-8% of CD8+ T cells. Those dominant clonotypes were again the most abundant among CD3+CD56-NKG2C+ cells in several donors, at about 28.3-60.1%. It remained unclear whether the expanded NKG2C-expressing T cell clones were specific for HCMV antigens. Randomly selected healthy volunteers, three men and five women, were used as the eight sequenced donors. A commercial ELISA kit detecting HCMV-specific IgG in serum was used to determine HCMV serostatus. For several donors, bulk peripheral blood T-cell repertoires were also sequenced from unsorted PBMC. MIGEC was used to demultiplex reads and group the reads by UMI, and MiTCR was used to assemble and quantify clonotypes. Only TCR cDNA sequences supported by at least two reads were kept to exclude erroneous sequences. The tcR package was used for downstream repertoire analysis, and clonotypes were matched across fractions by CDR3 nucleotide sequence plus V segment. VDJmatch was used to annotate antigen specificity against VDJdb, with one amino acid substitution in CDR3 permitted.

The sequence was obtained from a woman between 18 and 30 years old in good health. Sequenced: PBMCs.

The base sequence is TGCAGTGCTAGAAAACTAGCGGGGGCCTACAATGAGCAGTTCTTC. Its protein product is CSARKLAGAYNEQFF. The sequence joins TRBV20-1 to TRBJ2-1; TRBD2 fits 11 bases in the junction. Looking up the germline V gene (reference sequence) yields CDR1 DFQATT and CDR2 SNEGSKA. Taken from cysteine to phenylalanine, the CDR3 has 15 residues. The read is trimmed to its CDR3 DNA, 45 bases read in frame from base 1. V is trimmed back by 2 bases and J by 2 bases, and the junction contains 2 bases that no gene match accounts for.